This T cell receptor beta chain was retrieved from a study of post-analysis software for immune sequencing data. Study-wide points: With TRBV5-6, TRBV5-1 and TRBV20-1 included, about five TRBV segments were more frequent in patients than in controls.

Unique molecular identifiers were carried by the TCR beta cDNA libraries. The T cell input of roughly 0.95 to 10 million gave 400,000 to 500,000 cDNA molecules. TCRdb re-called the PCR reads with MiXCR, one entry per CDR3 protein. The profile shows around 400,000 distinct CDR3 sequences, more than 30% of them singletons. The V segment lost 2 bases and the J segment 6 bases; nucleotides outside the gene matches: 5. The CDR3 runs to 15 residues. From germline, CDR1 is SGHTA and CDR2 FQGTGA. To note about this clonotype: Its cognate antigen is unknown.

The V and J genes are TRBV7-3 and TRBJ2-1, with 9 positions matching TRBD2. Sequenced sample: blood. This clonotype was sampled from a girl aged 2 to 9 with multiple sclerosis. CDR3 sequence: CASSLWGGGANEQFF. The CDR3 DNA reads TGTGCCAGCAGCTTATGGGGCGGGGGGGCCAATGAGCAGTTCTTC.